This T cell receptor beta chain was sequenced for a study of early T cells in non-severe SARS-CoV-2 infection. Per germline, CDR1 KGHSH and CDR2 LQKENI. The CDR3 has 16 amino acids. The J segment lost 6 bases and the V segment lost 3 bases, leaving 13 bases of the junction unmatched. TCRdb independently ran MiXCR on the 5' RACE reads; one entry per CDR3 protein. The sample shows some 36,000 distinct CDR3 sequences, 5% to 7% of them seen only once. The chain is built from TRBV18 and TRBJ2-7; TRBD1 agrees at 8 bases. This clonotype originated in an adult who was a healthcare worker with PCR-confirmed SARS-CoV-2 infection or an uninfected control (not recorded which). Input material: whole blood. CDR3 region: CASSPTSDRGGLEQYF. DNA for the CDR3: TGTGCCAGCTCACCCACTTCAGACAGGGGTGGCCTCGAGCAGTACTTC.